The sequence of this T cell receptor beta chain was determined in a study of technical replicates of blood from a few donors. CDR1 SGHRS and CDR2 YFSETQ come from the germline V gene. After removal of 4 bases from V and 1 base from J, the junction contained 3 bases not matched to a gene. The CDR3 consists of 15 residues. Only in-frame clones appear in the TCRdb table, and some are missing; sequencing was by immunoSEQ multiplex PCR. The sample includes over 90,000 clones, approximately 96% of them seen just once. V gene TRBV5-1 combines with J gene TRBJ2-1; 9 bases line up with TRBD1. The origin of this receptor is a human donor in good health. The specimen sequenced was T cells isolated from PBMCs. The DNA for the CDR3 is TGCGCCAGCAGCCAAGGACAGGGGTCCTACAATGAGCAGTTCTTC. This encodes CASSQGQGSYNEQFF.